Detailed here is one T cell receptor (beta chain). It lacks a known antigen. One end of the junction fails to match germline, which may point to a read error. The protocol used for the library was multiplex PCR. The sequencer listed for this sample is Illumina HiSeq 2500. TCRbeta libraries were built by three rounds of nested PCR using primers (Table S4), following protocols modified from ARM-PCR. Before sequencing, PCR products in the 200-500 bp range were cut out of the gel and cleaned up using the QIAquick gel extraction kit. As for the authors' bioinformatics: Trimmomatic was used to clean the reads, FLASH merged the cleaned reads into complete CDR3 sequences, and MiTCR assigned the sequences to V(D)J germline segments. VDJtools was used to compute clonal diversity as the inverse Simpson's index. In-frame sequences without a premature stop codon were defined as productive reads. TCRdb redid the processing of the public reads, applying fastp at Q25 and MiXCR, and retained in-frame beta chains. Under each unique CDR3 protein, matching rows form one entry showing the most common genes and DNA. These V and J calls rely on TCRdb rather than the paper's analysis. Present in this sample are about 120,000 distinct CDR3 sequences, roughly 84% of which were seen just once. 20% to 25% of the sample comes from the top ten.

The data are from a study of tumor and adjacent non-tumor tissue in lung cancer (dated by TCRdb to the late 2010s). About the study as a whole: Patients with adenocarcinoma (approximately 11), squamous cell carcinoma (2) and small cell lung cancer (1) were included in the cohort. Sequencing generated a total of some 130 million productive TCRbeta reads, averaging roughly 4.2 million reads per sample. The approximately 15 patients were aged about 31 to 76 years, included about 10 men and 5 women, and had TNM stage I to III disease. Some 31 paired specimens, one tumor and one normal lung sample per patient, were profiled by TCRbeta CDR3 sequencing. The study compared bulk TCRbeta repertoires between lung tumor tissue and matched distant non-tumor lung tissue from over twelve lung cancer patients. The research as a whole found: Because peripheral blood was not sequenced, blood TCRbeta repertoires in the lung cancer patients of the study were not examined. TCR diversity was significantly higher in younger patients, and higher tumor TCR diversity was associated with shorter overall and disease-free survival. Neither the sequencing platform nor unique molecular identifiers are named or mentioned anywhere in the methods. Significantly higher TCR diversity (inverse Simpson) was observed in tumor tissue than in normal lung tissue (around 450 vs 160, P = 0.0075, Mann-Whitney U test). With only approximately 16 patients in the cohort, the authors noted that larger samples and more detailed clinical data are needed. The top 100 clones accounted for a significantly larger cumulative portion of the repertoire in normal lung than in tumor tissue.

Sequences ENHRY (CDR1) and SYGVKD (CDR2) are obtained from the germline V gene. Inclusive of the bounding cysteine and phenylalanine, the CDR3 is 15 residues long. Just CDR3 DNA is preserved here, 45 bases in frame from base 1. RNA was isolated from bulk, unsorted tissue, and RNA quality was assessed with a NanoDrop ND-1000 and an Agilent 2100. The donors were newly diagnosed lung cancer patients admitted for thoracic surgery in China from August to November 2014 who had not received prior chemotherapy. Patients who had received previous radiotherapy or chemotherapy, or who had another concurrent cancer, were excluded from the study. Surgical tissue pieces of about 1-2.3 cm3 were preserved in RNAlater solution and were kept at -80 degrees C until use.

Here the chain combines TRBV10-3 and TRBJ1-1; 8 central nucleotides agree with TRBD1. The sequencing sample was made of lung tumor tissue. The clonotype comes from an older man with non-small cell lung cancer. Here the CDR3 is given as CAISARTGSDTEALF. The DNA reads as follows: TGTGCCATCAGTGCAAGGACAGGGAGTGACACTGAAGCTCTCTTT.